The 10 T cell receptor beta chains below were found in one sample sequenced in a study of blood T cell repertoires in COVID-19. Using immunoSEQ multiplex PCR, the repertoire was profiled, and TCRdb retains in-frame clones only, with some absent. The sample lists under 250,000 clones, less than 85% occurring once. The sample comprised peripheral blood. All receptors come from a woman between 65 and 79 years old with active or convalescent COVID-19.

The CDR3 coding sequence is TGTGCCAGCAGCTTAAACCTCGGGGGGGGCCAAGAGACCCAGTACTTC. It is translated as CASSLNLGGGQETQYF. V and J are TRBV7-7 and TRBJ2-5, with 8 bases aligning to TRBD2. CDR1 and CDR2 from the germline V gene are SSHAT and FNYEAQ (reference sequence). Germline trimming cut 2 bases from V and 1 base from J; bases unmatched to any gene: 6. The CDR3 extends over 16 amino acids.

V is TRBV24-1 and J is TRBJ1-1; 7 bases are shared with TRBD1. CDR1 is KGHDR and CDR2 is SFDVKD in the germline V gene. CDR3 length equals 12 residues. The J segment lost 11 bases and the V segment lost 4 bases, leaving 6 bases of the junction unmatched. CDR3 sequence: CATSDVTGSAFF. The CDR3 nucleotides read TGTGCCACCAGTGACGTGACAGGGTCGGCTTTCTTT.

This rearrangement joins TRBV6-5 to TRBJ1-1, with 7 bases that match TRBD1. V dropped 1 base and J dropped 5; count of bases not matched to a gene: 7. The CDR3 is made up of 15 amino acids. Germline V lookup: CDR1 MNHEY, CDR2 SVGAGI. CDR3 protein: CASSYLKGAKTEAFF. CDR3 coding DNA: TGTGCCAGCAGTTACTTAAAGGGGGCTAAGACTGAAGCTTTCTTT.

This chain connects TRBV7-8 to TRBJ1-2; D gene ambiguous. With 1 base removed from V and 5 bases from J, the gap between germline ends came to 17 bases. CDR1 and CDR2 from the germline V gene are SGHVS and FQNEAQ. The CDR3 totals 16 residues. The CDR3 reads CASSLVRQADSYGYTF. In nucleotides, the CDR3 is TGTGCCAGCAGCTTAGTACGGCAGGCGGACTCGTATGGCTACACCTTC.

This rearrangement joins TRBV10-3 to TRBJ2-1, with TRBD2 matching over 13 bases. This CDR3 spans 13 amino acids. With 6 bases clipped from V and 7 bases from J, the junction kept 0 bases outside the gene matches. Germline loops: CDR1 ENHRY, CDR2 SYGVKD. CDR3 sequence reads: CAIRLAGGNEQFF. CDR3 DNA: TGTGCCATCAGACTAGCGGGGGGGAATGAGCAGTTCTTC.

About this clone: Other DNA sequences in the sample encode the same CDR3. This sequence joins TRBV11-2 and TRBJ2-1, with TRBD1 matching over 10 bases. Germline V gene data show CDR1 as SGHAT and CDR2 as FQNNGV. CDR3 length: 15 residues. V lost 1 base, J lost 4 bases, and 1 base stayed unmatched. CDR3 sequence (DNA): TGTGCCAGCAGCTTAGGGACAGGGGGATACAATGAGCAGTTCTTC. Translating gives CASSLGTGGYNEQFF.

The genes are TRBV11-2 and TRBJ1-1, with a possible D match to TRBD1 (6 bases). Germline V gene data show CDR1 as SGHAT and CDR2 as FQNNGV. V was pared by 5 bases and J by 0 bases, with 13 bases between. There are 15 residues in the CDR3. The CDR3 reads CASSNRDTLNTEAFF. CDR3 nucleotides: TGTGCCAGCAGCAACCGGGACACGCTGAACACTGAAGCTTTCTTT.

CDR3 loop: CASSPGGEDSPLHF. In DNA, the CDR3 is TGTGCCAGCTCACCGGGCGGGGAAGATTCACCCCTCCACTTT. V gene TRBV18 combines with J gene TRBJ1-6; D is undetermined. The CDR3 runs 14 residues. V lost 3 bases, J lost 8 bases, and 11 bases lay in between. CDR1 and CDR2 (germline): KGHSH, LQKENI. Drawing the rest from reference TRBV18 and TRBJ1-6, the complete variable domain is NAGVMQNPRHLVRRRGQEARLRCSPMKGHSHVYWYRQLPEEGLKFMVYLQKENIIDESGMPKERFSAEFPKEGPSILRIQQVVRGDSAAYFCASSPGGEDSPLHFGNGTRLTVT.

This clone was detected only a few times. In DNA, the CDR3 is TGTGCCAGTAGTATAGTTCCAGGGCTAGGAGAGCAGTACTTC. It is translated as CASSIVPGLGEQYF. The chain carries TRBV19 and TRBJ2-7; D perhaps matches TRBD1 (5 bases). The germline V and J ends were trimmed by 1 base and 7 bases, with 14 bases remaining between them. Germline V lookup: CDR1 LNHDA, CDR2 SQIVND (reference sequence). The CDR3 covers 14 residues.

The genes are TRBV7-9 and TRBJ1-2; 8 bases line up with TRBD1. Germline CDR1 SEHNR, CDR2 FQNEAQ (reference sequence). V trimming: 3 bases; J trimming: 8 bases; junction bases outside the gene matches: 5. The CDR3 contains 13 residues. CDR3 region: CASSFTDRDGYTF. The CDR3 DNA reads TGTGCCAGCAGCTTCACGGACAGGGACGGCTACACCTTC.